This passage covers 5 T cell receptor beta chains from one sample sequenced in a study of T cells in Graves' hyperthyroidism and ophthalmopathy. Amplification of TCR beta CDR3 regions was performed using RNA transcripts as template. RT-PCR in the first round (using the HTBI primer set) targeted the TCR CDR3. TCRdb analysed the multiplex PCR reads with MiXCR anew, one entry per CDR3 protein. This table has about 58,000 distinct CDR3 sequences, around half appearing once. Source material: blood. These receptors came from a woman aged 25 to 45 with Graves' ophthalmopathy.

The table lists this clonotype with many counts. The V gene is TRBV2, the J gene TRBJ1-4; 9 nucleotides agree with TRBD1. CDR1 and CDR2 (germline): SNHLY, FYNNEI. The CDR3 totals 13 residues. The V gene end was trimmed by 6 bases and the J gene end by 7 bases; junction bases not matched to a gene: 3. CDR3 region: CASSGTGSEKLFF. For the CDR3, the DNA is TGTGCCAGCAGCGGGACAGGGAGTGAAAAACTGTTTTTT.

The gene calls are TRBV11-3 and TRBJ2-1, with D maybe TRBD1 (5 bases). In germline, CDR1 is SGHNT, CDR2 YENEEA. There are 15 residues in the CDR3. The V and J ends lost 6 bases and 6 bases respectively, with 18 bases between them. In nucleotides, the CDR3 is TGTGCCAGCAGTTACGAATGGACAACTCTCAATGAGCAGTTCTTC. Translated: CASSYEWTTLNEQFF. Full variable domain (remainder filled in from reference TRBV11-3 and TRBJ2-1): EAGVVQSPRYKIIEKKQPVAFWCNPISGHNTLYWYLQNLGQGPELLIRYENEEAVDDSQLPKDRFSAERLKGVDSTLKIQPAELGDSAVYLCASSYEWTTLNEQFFGPGTRLTVL.

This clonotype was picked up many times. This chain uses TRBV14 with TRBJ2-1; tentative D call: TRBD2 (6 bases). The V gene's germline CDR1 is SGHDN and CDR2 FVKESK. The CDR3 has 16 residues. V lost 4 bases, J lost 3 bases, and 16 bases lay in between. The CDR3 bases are TGTGCCAGCAGCCGCCCCTCAGGGACTCACTACAATGAGCAGTTCTTC. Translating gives CASSRPSGTHYNEQFF.

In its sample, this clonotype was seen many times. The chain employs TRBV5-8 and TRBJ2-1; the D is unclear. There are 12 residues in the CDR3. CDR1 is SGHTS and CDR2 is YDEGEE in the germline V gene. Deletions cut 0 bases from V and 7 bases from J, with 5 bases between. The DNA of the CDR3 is TGTGCCAGCAGCTTGGCGCGGAATGAGCAGTTCTTC. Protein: CASSLARNEQFF.

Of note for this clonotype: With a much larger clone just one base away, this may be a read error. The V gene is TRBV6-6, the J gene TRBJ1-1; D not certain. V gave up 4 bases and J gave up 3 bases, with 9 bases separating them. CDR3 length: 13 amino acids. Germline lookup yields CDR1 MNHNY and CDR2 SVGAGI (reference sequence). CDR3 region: CASSSQTDTEAFF. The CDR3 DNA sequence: TGTGCCAGCAGTTCGCAAACGGACACTGAAGCTTTCTTT.